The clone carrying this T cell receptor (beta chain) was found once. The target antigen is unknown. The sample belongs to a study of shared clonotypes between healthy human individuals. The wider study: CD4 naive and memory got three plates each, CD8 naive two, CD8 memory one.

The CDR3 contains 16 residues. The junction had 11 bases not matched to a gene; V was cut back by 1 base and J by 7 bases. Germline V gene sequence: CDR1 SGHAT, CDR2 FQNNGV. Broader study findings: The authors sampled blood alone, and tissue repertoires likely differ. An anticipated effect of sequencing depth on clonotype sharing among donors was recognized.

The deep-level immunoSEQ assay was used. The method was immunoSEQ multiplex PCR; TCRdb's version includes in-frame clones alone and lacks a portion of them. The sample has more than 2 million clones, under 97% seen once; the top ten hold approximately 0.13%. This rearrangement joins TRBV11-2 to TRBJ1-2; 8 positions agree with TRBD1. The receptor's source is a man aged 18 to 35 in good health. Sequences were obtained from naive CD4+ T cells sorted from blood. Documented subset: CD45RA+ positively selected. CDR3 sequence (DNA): TGTGCCAGCAGCTTAGTTGGATCAGGGGGCTTGTCTGGCTACACCTTC. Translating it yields CASSLVGSGGLSGYTF.